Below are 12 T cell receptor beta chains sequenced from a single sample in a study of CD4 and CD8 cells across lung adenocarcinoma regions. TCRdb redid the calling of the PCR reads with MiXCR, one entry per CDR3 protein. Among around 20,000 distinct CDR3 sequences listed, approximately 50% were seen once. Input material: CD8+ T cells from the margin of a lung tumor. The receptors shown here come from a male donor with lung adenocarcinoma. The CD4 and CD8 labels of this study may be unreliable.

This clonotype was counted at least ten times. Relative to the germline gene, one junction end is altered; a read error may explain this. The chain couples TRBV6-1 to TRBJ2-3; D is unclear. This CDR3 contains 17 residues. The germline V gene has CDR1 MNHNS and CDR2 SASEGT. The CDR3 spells CASSEGPAGALTHTQYF. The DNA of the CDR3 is TGTGCCAGCAGTGAAGGACCAGCCGGAGCCCTCACACATACGCAGTATTTT.

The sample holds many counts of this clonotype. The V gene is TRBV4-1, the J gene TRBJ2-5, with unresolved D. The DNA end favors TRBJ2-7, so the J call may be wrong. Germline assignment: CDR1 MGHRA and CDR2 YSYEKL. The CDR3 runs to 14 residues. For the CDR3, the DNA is TGCGCCAGCAGCCAAATAGGACCTACCTACGAGCAGTACTTC. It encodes CASSQIGPTYEQYF.

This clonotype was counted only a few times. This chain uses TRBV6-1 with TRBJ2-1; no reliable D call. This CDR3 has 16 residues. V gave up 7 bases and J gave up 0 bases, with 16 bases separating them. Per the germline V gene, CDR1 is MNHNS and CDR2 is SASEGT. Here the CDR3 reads CASTPLMMSSYNEQFF. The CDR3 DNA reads TGTGCCAGCACGCCGCTCATGATGAGCTCCTACAATGAGCAGTTCTTC.

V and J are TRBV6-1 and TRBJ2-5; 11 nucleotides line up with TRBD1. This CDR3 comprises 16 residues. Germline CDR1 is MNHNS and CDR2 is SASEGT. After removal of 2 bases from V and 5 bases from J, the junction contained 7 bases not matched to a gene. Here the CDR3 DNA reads TGTGCCAGCAGTGAAAATTGGGGACAGGGGGGCGAGACCCAGTACTTC. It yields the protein CASSENWGQGGETQYF.

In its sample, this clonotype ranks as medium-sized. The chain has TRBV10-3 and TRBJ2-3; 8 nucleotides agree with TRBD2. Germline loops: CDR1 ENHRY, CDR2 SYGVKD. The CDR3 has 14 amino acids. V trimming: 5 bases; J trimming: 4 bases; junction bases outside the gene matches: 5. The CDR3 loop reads CAISSAGAADTQYF. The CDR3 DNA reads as TGTGCCATCAGTTCAGCGGGAGCTGCAGATACGCAGTATTTT.

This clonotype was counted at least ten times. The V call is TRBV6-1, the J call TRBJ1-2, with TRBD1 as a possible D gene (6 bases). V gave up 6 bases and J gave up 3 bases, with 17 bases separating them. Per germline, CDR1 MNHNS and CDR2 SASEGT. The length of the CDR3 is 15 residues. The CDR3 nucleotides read TGTGCCAGCAGATTTACGGACAGACACGACTATGGCTACACCTTC. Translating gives CASRFTDRHDYGYTF.

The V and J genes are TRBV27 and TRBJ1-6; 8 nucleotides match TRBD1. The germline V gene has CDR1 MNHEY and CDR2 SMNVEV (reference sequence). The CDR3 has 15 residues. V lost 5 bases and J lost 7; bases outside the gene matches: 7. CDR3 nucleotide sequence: TGTGCCAGCAGTCAGACAGGGGCCAAGAATTCACCCCTCCACTTT. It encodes CASSQTGAKNSPLHF.

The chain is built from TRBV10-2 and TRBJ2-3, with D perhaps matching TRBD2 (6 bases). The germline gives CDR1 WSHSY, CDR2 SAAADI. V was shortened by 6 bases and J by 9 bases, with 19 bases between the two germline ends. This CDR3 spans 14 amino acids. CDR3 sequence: CASRGSGAKSTQYF. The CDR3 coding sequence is TGCGCCAGCAGGGGGTCGGGAGCTAAAAGCACGCAGTATTTT.

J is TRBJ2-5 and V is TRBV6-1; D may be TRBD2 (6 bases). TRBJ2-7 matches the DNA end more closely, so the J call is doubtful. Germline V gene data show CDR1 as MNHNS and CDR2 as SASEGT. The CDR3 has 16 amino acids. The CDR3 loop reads CASSEGPGGSSYEQYF. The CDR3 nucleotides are TGTGCCAGCAGTGAAGGGCCTGGAGGGAGTAGCTACGAGCAGTACTTC.

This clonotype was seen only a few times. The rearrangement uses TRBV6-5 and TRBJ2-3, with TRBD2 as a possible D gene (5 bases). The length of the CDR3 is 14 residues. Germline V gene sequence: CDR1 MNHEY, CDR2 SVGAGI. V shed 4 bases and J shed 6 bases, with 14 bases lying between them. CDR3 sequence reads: CASSSRGSRDTQYF. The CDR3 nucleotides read TGTGCCAGCAGTTCACGGGGTAGCAGGGATACGCAGTATTTT.

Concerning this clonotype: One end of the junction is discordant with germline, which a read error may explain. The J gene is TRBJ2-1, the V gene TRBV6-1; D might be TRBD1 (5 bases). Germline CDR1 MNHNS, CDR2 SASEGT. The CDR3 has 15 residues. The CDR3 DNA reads TGTGCCAGCTCAATAACAGGTGGGTGCAACAATGCGCAGTTCTTC. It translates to CASSITGGCNNAQFF.

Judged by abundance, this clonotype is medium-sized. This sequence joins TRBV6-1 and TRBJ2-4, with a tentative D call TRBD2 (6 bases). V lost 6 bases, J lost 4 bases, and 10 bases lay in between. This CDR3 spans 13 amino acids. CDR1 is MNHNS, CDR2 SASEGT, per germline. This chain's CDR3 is CASRSGGKNIQYF. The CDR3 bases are TGTGCCAGCAGGTCCGGGGGAAAAAACATTCAGTACTTC.